Listed here are 21 T cell receptor beta chains from one sample, sequenced in a study of T cells in women clearing cervical HPV infection. Here immunoSEQ multiplex PCR was the method, and the copy in TCRdb shows in-frame clones only, minus some. The sample is made up of tens of thousands of clones, and the top ten hold 8.5% to 14% of it. What was sequenced was blood buffy coat. These receptors all stem from a woman between 18 and 75 years old with a cervical HPV16 infection that either progressed to CIN3+ or cleared (not recorded which).

On this clone itself: Read coverage stops 3 residues before the CDR3 terminus; the germline J gene supplies the remainder. V is TRBV2 and J is TRBJ2-5; 7 positions agree with TRBD2. V was clipped by 6 bases and J by 3 bases; unmatched bases: 13. CDR3 length equals 16 residues. CDR1 is SNHLY and CDR2 is FYNNEI in the germline V gene. CDR3 residues: CASRPTSAIGKETQYF. CDR3 DNA (partial): TGTGCCAGCAGGCCCACTAGCGCCATCGGTAAAGAGACC. Supplemented by reference TRBV2 and TRBJ2-5, the full variable domain reads EPEVTQTPSHQVTQMGQEVILRCVPISNHLYFYWYRQILGQKVEFLVSFYNNEISEKSEIFDDQFSVERPDGSNFTLKIRSTKLEDSAMYFCASRPTSAIGKETQYFGPGTRLLVL.

On this clone: The read gets to within 3 residues of the CDR3 end, and the germline J gene fills in the rest. V is TRBV18 and J is TRBJ2-7; 11 nucleotides align to TRBD1. Losses at the gene ends were 0 bases for V and 2 bases for J; bases not matched to a gene: 0. The CDR3 has 15 amino acids. Per germline, CDR1 KGHSH and CDR2 LQKENI. CDR3 sequence reads: CASSPPGQGAYEQYF. CDR3 DNA (partial): TGTGCCAGCTCACCACCGGGACAGGGGGCCTACGAG.

Remarks on this clone: The read ends 3 residues before the CDR3 terminus; that terminus is restored from the germline J gene. The chain has TRBV30 and TRBJ1-1; TRBD1 is a possible D gene (6 bases). The CDR3 is 11 amino acids. The germline V gene encodes CDR1 GTSNPN and CDR2 SVGIG (reference sequence). The CDR3 loop is CAWSVQGRAFF. CDR3 bases read: TGTGCCTGGAGTGTTCAGGGGCGG.

With respect to this clone: The CDR3 end falls 3 residues outside the read, so it is completed with the germline J gene. The chain couples TRBV5-1 to TRBJ2-2; TRBD2 matches 7 bases. V trimming: 2 bases; J trimming: 0 bases; junction bases outside the gene matches: 4. This CDR3 is 16 amino acids long. CDR1 is SGHRS and CDR2 is YFSETQ in the germline V gene. The CDR3 DNA, read in part, is TGCGCCAGCAGCTTAACCGCGGGAGCGAACACCGGGGAG. It encodes CASSLTAGANTGE. The entire CDR3 is CASSLTAGANTGELFF.

A word on this clone: The read ends 3 residues shy of where the CDR3 ends; the end is completed using the germline J gene. The sample contains more than one DNA sequence encoding this CDR3. The chain links TRBV29-1 to TRBJ2-3; D not resolved. This CDR3 contains 11 residues. The germline V gene encodes CDR1 SQVTM and CDR2 ANQGSEA. Trimming left V 4 bases short and J 6 bases short, with 8 bases between. The CDR3: CSVGGPDTQYF. The sequenced CDR3 bases are TGCAGCGTTGGAGGCCCGGATACG.

Worth noting for this clone: The read ends 3 residues before the CDR3 terminus; that terminus is restored from the germline J gene. V is TRBV7-2 and J is TRBJ1-2; TRBD1 is a possible D gene (5 bases). CDR3 length: 15 residues. Germline V CDR1 and CDR2: SGHTA, FQGNSA. The CDR3 bases that were read are TGTGCCAGCAGACCTCCGGGACTCCAGGGAAACATC. Amino acids: CASRPPGLQGNI. From start to end, the CDR3 is CASRPPGLQGNIYTF.

Points on this clone: The missing CDR3 end, 3 residues past where the read stops, is filled in from the germline J gene. The V gene is TRBV6-7, the J gene TRBJ2-3; D possibly corresponds to TRBD2 (5 bases). TRBV6-7 is placed among ORFs of uncertain function. Trimming left V 0 bases short and J 4 bases short, with 14 bases between. The CDR3 loop spans 16 amino acids. CDR3 DNA, as far as it was read: TGTGCCAGCAGTTACTCGATGGTAAGAGCGGCAGATACG. As protein: CASSYSMVRAADT. Given in full, the CDR3 is CASSYSMVRAADTQYF.

As for this clone: The read finishes 3 residues shy of the CDR3 end, and the germline J gene is used to complete it. The J gene is TRBJ1-1, the V gene TRBV18; perhaps TRBD1 as D (5 bases). CDR1 and CDR2 (germline): KGHSH, LQKENI. V was trimmed by 5 bases and J by 1 base, leaving 11 bases between them. The CDR3 is made up of 14 amino acids. The chain's CDR3 is CASSGRGTNTEAFF. CDR3 bases read: TGTGCCAGCTCAGGAAGGGGCACGAACACTGAA.

Its frequency marks this clone as medium-sized. The CDR3 is cut off 3 residues early in the read; its end comes from the germline J gene. The chain couples TRBV18 to TRBJ2-3; 7 bases map to TRBD1. Germline loops: CDR1 KGHSH, CDR2 LQKENI. The CDR3 runs to 15 residues. V was clipped by 3 bases and J by 1 base; unmatched bases: 4. CDR3 loop: CASSPSTGGTDTQYF. Incomplete CDR3 DNA: TGTGCCAGCTCACCCTCAACAGGGGGCACAGATACG.

Here the CDR3 reads CATSESGTGDEKLFF. Incomplete CDR3 DNA: TGTGCCACCAGTGAGTCCGGGACAGGGGATGAAAAA. The chain recombines TRBV24-1 with TRBJ1-4; 10 bases line up with TRBD1. Sequencing ends 3 residues short of the CDR3 end; the germline J gene provides the rest. Germline V gene lookup returns CDR1 KGHDR and CDR2 SFDVKD. The CDR3 sequence is 15 residues long. V shed 4 bases, J shed 6 bases, and the junction held 4 bases outside the gene matches.

On this clone: The read comes to an end 3 residues before the CDR3 does, leaving the germline J gene to fill in the end. The chain uses TRBV5-1 and TRBJ1-1; possibly TRBD1 for D (5 bases). Trimming removed 0 bases at V and 3 bases at J, with 18 bases between. There are 17 residues in the CDR3. Looked up from germline, CDR1 is SGHRS and CDR2 is YFSETQ. The CDR3 bases that were read are TGCGCCAGCAGCTTGGGGGTCGGGGGTCGGGGAGACACTGAA. Translation gives CASSLGVGGRGDTE. The CDR3 reads in full as CASSLGVGGRGDTEAFF.

About this clone: The read gets to within 3 residues of the CDR3 end, and the germline J gene fills in the rest. This rearrangement joins TRBV2 to TRBJ2-5, with TRBD1 identical over 8 bases. After removal of 2 bases from V and 2 bases from J, the junction contained 4 bases not matched to a gene. The CDR3 is 15 residues long. Germline CDR1 reads SNHLY; CDR2 reads FYNNEI. The CDR3 reads CASSERGDRQETQYF. The sequenced CDR3 bases are TGTGCCAGCAGTGAAAGGGGGGACAGGCAAGAGACC.

Remarks on this clone: The CDR3 end falls 3 residues outside the read, so it is completed with the germline J gene. The rearrangement uses TRBV7-9 and TRBJ2-2; tentatively, D is TRBD2 (6 bases). The CDR3 consists of 15 residues. V was pared by 2 bases and J by 3 bases, with 10 bases between. Germline V gene data show CDR1 as SEHNR and CDR2 as FQNEAQ (reference sequence). The CDR3 is CASSLKGLYTGELFF. Incomplete CDR3 DNA: TGTGCCAGCAGCTTAAAGGGACTTTACACCGGGGAG.

Note on this clone: The observed sequence ends 3 residues before the CDR3 terminus, with the missing tail filled in from the germline J gene. The V and J genes are TRBV18 and TRBJ2-5; 12 bases agree with TRBD2. The CDR3 runs 16 residues. V lost 2 bases, J lost 4 bases, and 5 bases stayed unmatched. CDR1 is KGHSH and CDR2 is LQKENI in the germline V gene. This CDR3 is CASSPSPGLAGETQYF. CDR3 DNA (partial): TGTGCCAGCTCACCATCGCCGGGACTAGCGGGAGAGACC.

With respect to this clone: Sequencing ends 3 residues short of the CDR3 end; the germline J gene provides the rest. This chain uses TRBV20-1 with TRBJ2-5, with 7 nucleotides matching TRBD2. Germline V gene sequence: CDR1 DFQATT, CDR2 SNEGSKA (reference sequence). The CDR3 runs to 12 residues. V shed 4 bases, J shed 7 bases, and the junction held 6 bases outside the gene matches. CDR3 sequence: CSAIFPGGTQYF. Incomplete CDR3 DNA: TGCAGTGCTATTTTCCCGGGGGGGACC.

To note about this clone: The CDR3 is cut off 3 residues early in the read; its end comes from the germline J gene. The rearrangement joins TRBV13 to TRBJ2-3; 14 bases fit TRBD2. Germline CDR1 and CDR2: PRHDT and FYEKMQ (reference sequence). This CDR3 is built from 16 residues. V was pared by 0 bases and J by 8 bases, with 4 bases of the junction left unmatched. The part of the CDR3 DNA that was read is TGTGCCAGCAGCTTAGGGACTAGCGGGAGGGCTGGTACG. Residues: CASSLGTSGRAGT. From start to end, the CDR3 is CASSLGTSGRAGTQYF.

A note on this clone: The CDR3 extends 3 residues past the end of the read, so its final part is completed from the germline J gene. This chain links TRBV2 with TRBJ1-2, with D perhaps matching TRBD1 (6 bases). V was pared by 6 bases and J by 5 bases, with 19 bases between. CDR3 length: 15 amino acids. The germline CDR1 and CDR2 sequences are SNHLY and FYNNEI. CDR3: CASRVLGGGKYGYTF. CDR3 bases read: TGTGCCAGCAGAGTTTTGGGAGGGGGAAAGTATGGC.

For this clone: Read data end 3 residues before the CDR3 end; the end is taken from the germline J gene. This chain links TRBV29-1 with TRBJ1-2; a weak D match, TRBD1 (6 bases). Trimming stripped 4 bases from V and 7 bases from J, with 10 bases between. The CDR3 runs 11 residues. From germline, CDR1 is SQVTM and CDR2 ANQGSEA. CDR3 DNA, as far as it was read: TGCAGCGTTGGGGCAGGGGCTGGC. This sequence encodes CSVGAGAG. The entire CDR3 reads CSVGAGAGYTF. Together with reference TRBV29-1 and TRBJ1-2, the CDR3 gives the full variable domain: SAVISQKPSRDICQRGTSLTIQCQVDSQVTMMFWYRQQPGQSLTLIATANQGSEATYESGFVIDKFPISRPNLTFSTLTVSNMSPEDSSIYLCSVGAGAGYTFGSGTRLTVV.

In the case of this clone: The read halts 3 residues ahead of the CDR3 end, with the missing end drawn from the germline J gene. The chain carries TRBV4-2 and TRBJ1-3; maybe TRBD1 (5 bases). V was shortened by 3 bases and J by 4 bases, with 19 bases between the two germline ends. This CDR3 has 17 residues. The germline gives CDR1 LGHNA, CDR2 YNFKEQ. The CDR3 DNA, read in part, is TGTGCCAGCAGCCAGTTCAGTCAGGGCCTGAGAGGAAACACC. Translation: CASSQFSQGLRGNT. The full CDR3 reads CASSQFSQGLRGNTIYF.

A word on this clone: The DNA ends 3 residues before the CDR3 does, and the rest of the CDR3 is filled in from the germline J gene. The chain combines TRBV7-6 with TRBJ2-3, with TRBD2 matching over 11 bases. Per germline, CDR1 SGHVS and CDR2 FNYEAQ. The CDR3 covers 17 residues. CDR3: CASSAGASGGTKETQYF. CDR3 DNA, as far as it was read: TGTGCCAGCAGCGCGGGGGCTAGCGGGGGGACTAAAGAGACG.

CDR3 sequence: CASSLAGEDFYGYTF. Incomplete CDR3 DNA: TGTGCCAGCAGCTTGGCCGGGGAGGACTTCTATGGC. This chain connects TRBV5-8 to TRBJ1-2; D is ambiguous. The CDR3 is cut off 3 residues early in the read; its end comes from the germline J gene. Trimming removed 0 bases from V and 4 bases from J, with 13 bases in between. The CDR3 consists of 15 residues. Looked up from germline, CDR1 is SGHTS and CDR2 is YDEGEE.